This is a list of T cell receptor beta chains from one sample in a study of T cells in localized non-small cell lung cancer. Assay used: immunoSEQ multiplex PCR; TCRdb lists only in-frame clones, some missing. Counted here are thousands of clones, about 35% occurring once; the ten biggest clones make up 13% to 15%. The sample in question was lung tumor tissue, obtained before any cancer treatment. All receptors come from a man between 40 and 70 years old with stage II lung adenocarcinoma. The CDR3 runs from the conserved cysteine through the conserved F or W. D genes are given only for firm matches. Size is stated for part of the rows, as once, few or many counts, or as a class when the clone is expanded.

j_call v_call d_call clone_size cdr3_nt cdr3_aa
TRBJ2-3 TRBV15 . . TGTGCCACCAGCAGGCCCGGGGAAGGCACAGATACGCAGTATTTT CATSRPGEGTDTQYF
TRBJ1-3 TRBV9 . few TGTGCCAGCAGCGTAGCGATGTCTGGAAACACCATATATTTT CASSVAMSGNTIYF
TRBJ1-5 TRBV19 . once TGTGCCAGTAGTTTGGCAGGCAATCAGCCCCAGCATTTT CASSLAGNQPQHF
TRBJ2-3 TRBV11-3 TRBD2 large TGTGCCAGCAGCTTCACTAGCGGGGGGTTCAGCACAGATACGCAGTATTTT CASSFTSGGFSTDTQYF
TRBJ1-1 TRBV28 TRBD1 . TGTGCCAGCAGTTTGAGGGGGACAGGGGGTCGGGAAGCTTTCTTT CASSLRGTGGREAFF
TRBJ2-5 TRBV18 TRBD2 . TGTGCCAGCTCACCACGTAGCGGGAAGGGGGAGACCCAGTACTTC CASSPRSGKGETQYF
TRBJ2-3 TRBV6-8 . medium-sized TGTGCCAGCAGTCGGGACTCCACAGATACGCAGTATTTT CASSRDSTDTQYF
TRBJ2-3 TRBV30 TRBD2 few TGTGCCTGGATTAAAGCGGGGAGGGATACGCAATATTTT CAWIKAGRDTQYF
TRBJ2-1 TRBV12-5 . . TGTGCTAGTGGTTTGGACACAGGTCCCGACGTTTACAATGAGCAGTTCTTC CASGLDTGPDVYNEQFF
TRBJ2-1 TRBV9 . . TGTGCCAGCAGCGTAGGGGGGCTGGACTCTGAGTACAATGAGCAGTTCTTC CASSVGGLDSEYNEQFF
TRBJ2-7 TRBV19 . . TGTGCCAGTAGTGACGCCTATCGACAGGGCGGGATCTACGAGCAGTACTTC CASSDAYRQGGIYEQYF
TRBJ1-5 TRBV6-8 . few TGTGCCAGCAGTTCTAAAGGGTATGGCAATCAGCCCCAGCATTTT CASSSKGYGNQPQHF
TRBJ1-2 TRBV6-8 . medium-sized TGTGCCAGCAGCCCCCCTGGACAGCCCTCGGGCTACACCTTC CASSPPGQPSGYTF
TRBJ1-4 TRBV6-8 TRBD1 . TGTGCCATCAGTGGCGGGACAGGGGGTGAAAAACTGTTTTTT CAISGGTGGEKLFF
TRBJ2-2 TRBV5-1 . . TGCGCCAGCAGCTCCGGATACAGGGAGGCCGGGGAGCTGTTTTTT CASSSGYREAGELFF
TRBJ2-5 TRBV11-3 TRBD2 medium-sized TGTGCCAGCAGCTTAGGTCTAGCGGAGGGGACCCAGTACTTC CASSLGLAEGTQYF
TRBJ2-1 TRBV19 . . TGTGCCAGTACTCCCGAGACCTCCTACAATGAGCAGTTCTTC CASTPETSYNEQFF
TRBJ1-2 TRBV6-8 . few TGTGCCAGCAGAGCAGACAGCCTATATGGCTACACCTTC CASRADSLYGYTF
TRBJ1-4 TRBV7-4 . . TGTGCCAGCAGCGCGTTACAAGGGGCGGAGGGAAAACTGTTTTTT CASSALQGAEGKLFF
TRBJ2-1 TRBV7-2 . medium-sized TGTGCCAGCAGACCGACAGAGAGGGATGAGCAGTTCTTC CASRPTERDEQFF
TRBJ1-4 TRBV18 TRBD1 . TGTGCCAGCTCACCGGGACAGGGATATAATGAAAAACTGTTTTTT CASSPGQGYNEKLFF
TRBJ2-1 TRBV5-1 . . TGCGCCAGCAGCTTGGGACAGGGAGGCGATGAGCAGTTCTTC CASSLGQGGDEQFF
TRBJ2-3 TRBV11-3 . . TGTGCCAGCAGCTTGAGGCAGGGGCACACAGATACGCAGTATTTT CASSLRQGHTDTQYF
TRBJ1-4 TRBV15 . . TGTGCCACCAGCAGAGCCCGGGGAACTAATGAAAAACTGTTTTTT CATSRARGTNEKLFF
TRBJ1-1 TRBV23-1 . . TGCGCCAGCTTCCAGGGGAGGGGCACTGAAGCTTTCTTT CASFQGRGTEAFF
TRBJ1-3 TRBV6-8 . large TGTGCCAGCAGTTCGACCTTTACAGCGAGCTCTGGAAACACCATATATTTT CASSSTFTASSGNTIYF
TRBJ2-1 TRBV6-8 . large TGTGCCAGCAGTTACTCCCCCAGGGGCGATGAGCAGTTCTTC CASSYSPRGDEQFF
TRBJ1-3 TRBV11-3 . medium-sized TGTGCCAGCAGCTTAGAGAGGTCGCGAAACACCATATATTTT CASSLERSRNTIYF
TRBJ1-2 TRBV1 . . TGCGCCAGCAGCCGAGGACCTCTGACAGAGGGCTACACCTTC CASSRGPLTEGYTF
TRBJ2-5 TRBV11-3 . . TGTGCCAGCGGGGGCCTAGAATTCCAAGAGACCCAGTACTTC CASGGLEFQETQYF
TRBJ2-5 TRBV15 . . TGTGCCACCAGCAGCCAGACTAGACCGCAAGAGACCCAGTACTTC CATSSQTRPQETQYF
TRBJ1-5 TRBV19 TRBD1 once TGTGCCAGTAGAGGGACAGGGGGTGGGAATCAGCCCCAGCATTTT CASRGTGGGNQPQHF
TRBJ1-2 TRBV2 . once TGTGCCAGCAGTGCAATCGGGAATGGCTACACCTTC CASSAIGNGYTF
TRBJ1-1 TRBV29-1 TRBD1 . TGCAGCGCCCTGACAGGGGGTCGGTTAGCTTTCTTT CSALTGGRLAFF
TRBJ1-1 TRBV6-8 . few TGTGCCAGCAGTTACGGAGAGAAAAACACTGAAGCTTTCTTT CASSYGEKNTEAFF
TRBJ2-2 TRBV11-1 . . TGTGCCAGCAGCTTAGAGGGGGCGAACACCGGGGAGCTGTTTTTT CASSLEGANTGELFF
TRBJ2-1 TRBV11-1 . . TGTGCCAGCAGCTTAACGGGCAGGGCACATGAGCAGTTCTTC CASSLTGRAHEQFF
TRBJ1-1 TRBV5-1 TRBD1 . TGCGCCAGCAGCCCCTACAGGGGGCGCGTATCCACTGAAGCTTTCTTT CASSPYRGRVSTEAFF
TRBJ2-2 TRBV6-8 . . TGTGCCAGCAGTTACTCGATCGGCGGGGAGCTGTTTTTT CASSYSIGGELFF
TRBJ1-2 TRBV15 . . TGTGCCACCAACAGAGCGGTCGGTCCCTTCGGCTACACCTTC CATNRAVGPFGYTF
TRBJ2-5 TRBV11-3 . medium-sized TGTGCCAGCAGCTGCCATTGGCAGGTCGTCAATTCCCAAGAGACCCAGTACTTC CASSCHWQVVNSQETQYF